This note documents a single T cell receptor (beta chain) sequence. The CDR3 sequence is 14 residues long. V lost 0 bases and J 4 bases, leaving 6 bases between the germline ends. The germline V gene has CDR1 SNHLY and CDR2 FYNNEI. Profiling relied on immunoSEQ multiplex PCR, and the TCRdb table lists in-frame clones only, not all of them. This table holds 200,000 to 300,000 clones, around 80% found once. The data stem from a study of blood T cell repertoires in COVID-19. For the study at large: Spain, Italy and the United States supplied samples that represented acute and convalescent COVID-19.

The receptor was isolated from a man aged 35-49 years with acute or convalescent COVID-19. The sample comprised peripheral blood. The V and J genes are TRBV2 and TRBJ1-4; D is undetermined. The CDR3 here is CASSEALSNEKLFF. Here the CDR3 DNA reads TGTGCCAGCAGTGAAGCGCTTAGTAATGAAAAACTGTTTTTT.